This entry concerns a single T cell receptor beta chain. What it binds is not known. V was pared by 1 base and J by 8 bases, with 12 bases of the junction left unmatched. Germline values: CDR1 MNHNS, CDR2 SASEGT. There are 17 residues in the CDR3. This sample is part of a study of immune evolution from preneoplasia to lung adenocarcinoma. General study results and limits: From normal lung to invasive adenocarcinoma, top clone frequencies appeared to decrease.

Clones were sequenced by immunoSEQ multiplex PCR, and TCRdb holds only the in-frame ones, with some missing. The sample has around 5,000 clones; under 85% are singletons. Between about 2014 and 2018, patients underwent resection in Japan or China. After pathologic assessment, macro-dissection selected premalignant or tumor cells for extraction. This clonotype was obtained from a person between 70 and 80 years old with lung adenocarcinoma. The sequenced sample consisted of FFPE minimally invasive lung adenocarcinoma tissue. The chain has TRBV6-1 and TRBJ2-1; 9 bases map to TRBD2. The CDR3 spells CASSEGGGGAAYYEQFF. The DNA for the CDR3 is TGTGCCAGCAGTGAAGGCGGCGGGGGGGCCGCATACTATGAGCAGTTCTTC.